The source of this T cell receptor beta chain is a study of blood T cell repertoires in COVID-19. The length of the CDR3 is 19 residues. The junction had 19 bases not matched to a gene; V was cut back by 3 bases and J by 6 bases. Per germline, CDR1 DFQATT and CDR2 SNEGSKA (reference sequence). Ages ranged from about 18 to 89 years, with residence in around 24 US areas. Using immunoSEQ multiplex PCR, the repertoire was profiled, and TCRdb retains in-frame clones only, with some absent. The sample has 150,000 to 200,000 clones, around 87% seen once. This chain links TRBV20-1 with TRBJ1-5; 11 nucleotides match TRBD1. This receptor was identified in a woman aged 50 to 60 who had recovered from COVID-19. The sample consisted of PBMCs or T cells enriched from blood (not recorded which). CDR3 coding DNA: TGCAGTGCTAGTGACCGTCTCGGGCTGGGACAGGGGGTAGGTCAGCCCCAGCATTTT. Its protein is CSASDRLGLGQGVGQPQHF.